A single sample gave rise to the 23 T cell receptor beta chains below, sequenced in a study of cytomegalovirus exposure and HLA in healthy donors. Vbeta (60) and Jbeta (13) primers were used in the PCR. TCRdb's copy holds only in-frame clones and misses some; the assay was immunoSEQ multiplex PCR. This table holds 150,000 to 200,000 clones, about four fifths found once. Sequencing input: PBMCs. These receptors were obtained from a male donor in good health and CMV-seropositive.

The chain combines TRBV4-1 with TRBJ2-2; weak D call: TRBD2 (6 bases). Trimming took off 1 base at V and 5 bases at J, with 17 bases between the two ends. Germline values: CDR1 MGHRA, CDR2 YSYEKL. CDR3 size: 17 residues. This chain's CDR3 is CASSQVPQGLKTGELFF. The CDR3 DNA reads TGCGCCAGCAGCCAAGTCCCGCAGGGACTTAAGACCGGGGAGCTGTTTTTT.

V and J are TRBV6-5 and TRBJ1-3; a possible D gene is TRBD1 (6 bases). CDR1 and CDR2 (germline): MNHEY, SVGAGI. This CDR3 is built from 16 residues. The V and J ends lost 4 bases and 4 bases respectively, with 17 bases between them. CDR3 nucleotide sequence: TGTGCCAGCAGTTTCACCGGGACAAAAGGGGGAAACACCATATATTTT. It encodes CASSFTGTKGGNTIYF.

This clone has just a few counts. The CDR3 reads CASSQDGQVFGYTF. CDR3 bases: TGCGCCAGCAGCCAAGATGGACAGGTATTTGGCTACACCTTC. V is TRBV4-3 and J is TRBJ1-2, with TRBD1 identical over 7 bases. Trimming at V came to 0 bases and at J to 7 bases, leaving 5 bases not matched to a gene. Germline V CDR1 and CDR2: LGHNA, YSLEER. The CDR3 contains 14 residues.

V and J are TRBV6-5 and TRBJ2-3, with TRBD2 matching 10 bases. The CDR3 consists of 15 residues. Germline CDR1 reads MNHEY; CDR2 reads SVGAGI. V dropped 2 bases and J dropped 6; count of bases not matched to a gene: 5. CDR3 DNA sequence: TGTGCCAGCAGTTACGTAGCGGGGGGAGCGGATACGCAGTATTTT. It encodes CASSYVAGGADTQYF.

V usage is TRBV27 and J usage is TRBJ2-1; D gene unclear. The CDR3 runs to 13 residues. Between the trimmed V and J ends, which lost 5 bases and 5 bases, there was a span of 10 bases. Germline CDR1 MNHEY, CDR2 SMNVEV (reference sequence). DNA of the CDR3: TGTGCCAGCAGTCTTCGCGTGGACAATGAGCAGTTCTTC. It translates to CASSLRVDNEQFF.

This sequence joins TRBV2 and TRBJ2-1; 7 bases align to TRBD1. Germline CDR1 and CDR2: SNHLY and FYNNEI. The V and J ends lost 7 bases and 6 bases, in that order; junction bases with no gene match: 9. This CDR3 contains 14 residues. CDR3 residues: CASKPGQQSNEQFF. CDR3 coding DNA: TGTGCCAGCAAACCGGGACAGCAAAGCAATGAGCAGTTCTTC.

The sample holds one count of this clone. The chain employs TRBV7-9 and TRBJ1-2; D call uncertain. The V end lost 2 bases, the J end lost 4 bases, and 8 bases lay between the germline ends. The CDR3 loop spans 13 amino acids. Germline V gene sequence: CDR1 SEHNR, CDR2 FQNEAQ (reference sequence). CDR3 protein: CASSLSRGYGYTF. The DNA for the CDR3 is TGTGCCAGCAGCTTATCGCGGGGCTATGGCTACACCTTC.

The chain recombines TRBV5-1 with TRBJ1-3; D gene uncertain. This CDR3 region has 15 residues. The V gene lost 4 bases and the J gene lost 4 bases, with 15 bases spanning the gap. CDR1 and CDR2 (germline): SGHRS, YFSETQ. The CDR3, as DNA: TGCGCCAGCAGCCGCCGGGATTTGGGGGGAAACACCATATATTTT. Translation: CASSRRDLGGNTIYF.

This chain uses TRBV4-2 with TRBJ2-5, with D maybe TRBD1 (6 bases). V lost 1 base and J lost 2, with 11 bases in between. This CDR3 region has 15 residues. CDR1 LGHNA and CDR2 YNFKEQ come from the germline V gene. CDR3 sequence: CASSQVQGSQETQYF. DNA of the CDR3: TGTGCCAGCAGCCAAGTTCAGGGGTCGCAAGAGACCCAGTACTTC.

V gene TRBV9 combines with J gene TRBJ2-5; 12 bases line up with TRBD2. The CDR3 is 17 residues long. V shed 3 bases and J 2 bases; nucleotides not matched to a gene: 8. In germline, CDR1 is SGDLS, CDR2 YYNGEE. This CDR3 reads CASSETSGGAIQETQYF. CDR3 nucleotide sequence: TGTGCCAGCAGCGAGACTAGCGGGGGCGCCATACAAGAGACCCAGTACTTC.

The CDR3 loop reads CASSTPGGEQYF. CDR3 bases: TGCGCCAGCAGCACCCCCGGGGGCGAGCAGTACTTC. This chain uses TRBV5-1 with TRBJ2-7, with D possibly matching TRBD2 (6 bases). V shed 4 bases and J shed 6 bases, with 11 bases lying between them. CDR3 length: 12 amino acids. The germline gives CDR1 SGHRS, CDR2 YFSETQ.

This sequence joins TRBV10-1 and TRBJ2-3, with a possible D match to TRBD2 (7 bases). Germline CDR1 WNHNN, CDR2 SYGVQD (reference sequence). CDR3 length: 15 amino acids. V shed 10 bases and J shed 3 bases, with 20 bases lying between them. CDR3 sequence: CATRGLAERTDTQYF. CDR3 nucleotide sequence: TGCGCCACCCGGGGGCTAGCGGAGAGGACAGATACGCAGTATTTT.

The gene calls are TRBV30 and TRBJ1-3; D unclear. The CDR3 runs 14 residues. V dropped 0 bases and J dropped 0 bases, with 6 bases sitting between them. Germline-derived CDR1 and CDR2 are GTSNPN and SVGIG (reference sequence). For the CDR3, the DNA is TGTGCCTGGAGTGTCGGGTACTCTGGAAACACCATATATTTT. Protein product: CAWSVGYSGNTIYF.

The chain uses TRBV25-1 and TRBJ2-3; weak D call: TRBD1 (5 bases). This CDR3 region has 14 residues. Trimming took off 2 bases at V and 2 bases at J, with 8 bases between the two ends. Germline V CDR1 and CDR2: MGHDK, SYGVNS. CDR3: CASSERGYTDTQYF. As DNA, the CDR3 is TGTGCCAGCAGTGAAAGGGGATACACAGATACGCAGTATTTT.

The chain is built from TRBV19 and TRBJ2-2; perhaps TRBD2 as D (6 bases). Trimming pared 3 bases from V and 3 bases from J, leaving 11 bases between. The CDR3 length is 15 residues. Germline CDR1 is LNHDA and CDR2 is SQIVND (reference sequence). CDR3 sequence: CASSMGLYYTGELFF. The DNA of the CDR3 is TGTGCCAGTAGTATGGGACTCTACTACACCGGGGAGCTGTTTTTT. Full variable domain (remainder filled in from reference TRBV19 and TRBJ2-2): DGGITQSPKYLFRKEGQNVTLSCEQNLNHDAMYWYRQDPGQGLRLIYYSQIVNDFQKGDIAEGYSVSREKKESFPLTVTSAQKNPTAFYLCASSMGLYYTGELFFGEGSRLTVL.

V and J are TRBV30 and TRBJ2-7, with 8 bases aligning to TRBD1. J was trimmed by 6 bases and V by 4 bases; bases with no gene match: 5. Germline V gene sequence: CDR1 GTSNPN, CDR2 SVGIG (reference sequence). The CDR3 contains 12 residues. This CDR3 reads CAWMPTGGEQYF. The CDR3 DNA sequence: TGTGCCTGGATGCCAACAGGGGGCGAGCAGTACTTC.

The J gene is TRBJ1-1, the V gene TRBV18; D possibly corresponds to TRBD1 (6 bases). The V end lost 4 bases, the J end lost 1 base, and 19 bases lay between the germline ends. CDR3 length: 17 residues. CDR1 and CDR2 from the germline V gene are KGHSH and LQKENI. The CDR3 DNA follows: TGTGCCAGCTCACGCCTAACAGGGAAGGGAGAGAACACTGAAGCTTTCTTT. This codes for CASSRLTGKGENTEAFF.

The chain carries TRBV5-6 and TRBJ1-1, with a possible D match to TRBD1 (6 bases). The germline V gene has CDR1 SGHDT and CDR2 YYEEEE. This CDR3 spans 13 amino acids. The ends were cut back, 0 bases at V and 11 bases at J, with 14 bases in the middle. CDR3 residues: CASSLAGGLGAFF. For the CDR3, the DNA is TGTGCCAGCAGCTTGGCCGGGGGGCTTGGTGCTTTCTTT.

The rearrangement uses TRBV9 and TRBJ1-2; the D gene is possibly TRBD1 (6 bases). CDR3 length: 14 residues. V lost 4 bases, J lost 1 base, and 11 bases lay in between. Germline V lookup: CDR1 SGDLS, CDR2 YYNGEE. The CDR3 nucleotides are TGTGCCAGCAGCATACGGACAGATAACTATGGCTACACCTTC. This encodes CASSIRTDNYGYTF.

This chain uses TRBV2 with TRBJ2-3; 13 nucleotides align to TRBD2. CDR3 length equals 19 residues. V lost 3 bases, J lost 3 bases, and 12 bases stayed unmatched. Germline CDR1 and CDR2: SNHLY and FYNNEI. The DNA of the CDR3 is TGTGCCAGCAGTGATCCCGGGACTAGCGGGGTTAGGGGGACAGATACGCAGTATTTT. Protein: CASSDPGTSGVRGTDTQYF. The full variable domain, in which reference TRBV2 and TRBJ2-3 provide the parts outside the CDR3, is EPEVTQTPSHQVTQMGQEVILRCVPISNHLYFYWYRQILGQKVEFLVSFYNNEISEKSEIFDDQFSVERPDGSNFTLKIRSTKLEDSAMYFCASSDPGTSGVRGTDTQYFGPGTRLTVL.

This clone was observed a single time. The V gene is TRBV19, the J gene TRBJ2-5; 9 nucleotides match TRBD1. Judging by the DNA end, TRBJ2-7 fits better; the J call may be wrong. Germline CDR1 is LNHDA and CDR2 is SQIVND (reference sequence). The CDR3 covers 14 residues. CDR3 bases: TGTGCCAGTAGTGAACAGGGGGCCGGCTACGAGCAGTACTTC. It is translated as CASSEQGAGYEQYF.

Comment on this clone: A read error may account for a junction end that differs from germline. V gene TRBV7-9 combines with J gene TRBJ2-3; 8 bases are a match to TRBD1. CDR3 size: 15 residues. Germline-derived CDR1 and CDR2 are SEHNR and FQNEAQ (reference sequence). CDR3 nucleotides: TGTTCCAGCAGTCCCGGACAGGGAAGGACAGATACGCAGTATTTT. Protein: CSSSPGQGRTDTQYF.

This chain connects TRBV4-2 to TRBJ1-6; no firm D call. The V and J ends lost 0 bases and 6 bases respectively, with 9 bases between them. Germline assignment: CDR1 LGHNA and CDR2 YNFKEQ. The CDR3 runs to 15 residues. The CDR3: CASSQDPRGNSPLHF. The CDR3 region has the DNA TGTGCCAGCAGCCAAGATCCCAGAGGTAATTCACCCCTCCACTTT.